This T cell receptor (beta chain) is drawn from a study of T cell changes during pregnancy in multiple sclerosis. By share, this clone ranks as medium-sized (0.01 to 0.1%). This table comes from immunoSEQ multiplex PCR, and its TCRdb copy is limited to in-frame clones, with some not included. The repertoire includes some 38,000 clones, more than 85% of them detected once, and 9% to 13% sits in the top ten. The CDR3 is made up of 13 amino acids. The germline V gene encodes CDR1 MGHRA and CDR2 YSYEKL. V gave up 3 bases and J gave up 4 bases; unmatched junction bases: 0. The rearrangement joins TRBV4-1 to TRBJ2-5; 9 positions agree with TRBD1. The TCR sequence derives from a female donor with multiple sclerosis, enrolled in a pregnancy study. The source material was CD8+ T cells from peripheral blood mononuclear cells, sampled after pregnancy. CDR3 in amino acids: CASSQDRGETQYF. DNA for the CDR3: TGCGCCAGCAGCCAGGACAGGGGAGAGACCCAGTACTTC.